This TCR beta chain was observed in a study of cytomegalovirus exposure and HLA in healthy donors (dated by TCRdb to 2016 to 2017). With regard to the full study: In an earlier analysis of 550 to 750 of the donors, 250 to 350 Gb of sequence data and 117 million unique TCR beta sequences from 150 million to 200 million T cells were reported. The study aimed to test whether cataloging public T cell receptors could reveal signatures of past pathogen exposure. HLA typing covered class I and class II loci at four-digit resolution. Alongside the repertoire data, information on donor age, sex, ethnicity and CMV serostatus was compiled. The number of donors typed differed by locus, with about 629-630 for A, B, C, DRB1 and DQB1, around 500 for DQA1, 606 for DPA1, and some 470 for DPB1. In addition to the first cohort of roughly 670 subjects, a separate validation cohort of over 90 different subjects was used. A later genetic analysis took genome-wide SNP genotypes for about three fifths of the 666 donors and used that subset as a discovery cohort. The study combined high-throughput TCR immunosequencing, statistical association of individual TCRs with disease status, and machine learning to predict cytomegalovirus infection status. In a later analysis, previously published TCR beta repertoires from 666 donors were re-analyzed and high-resolution HLA genotyping was added so that TCR occurrence patterns could be studied. All discovery cohort repertoires had been generated using a single sequencing platform. Among around 400 genotyped donors of the cohort, an average of about 240,000 unique TCR beta nucleotide sequences were sequenced per donor, roughly 20% of them non-productive. In an earlier analysis of a few hundred of the donors, high-throughput TCR beta sequencing was used to judge whether each TCR beta V gene segment behaved as functional or pseudogenic. An early release that covered some 640 HLA-typed donors contained approximately 300 gigabases of sequencing data and 75 million to 100 million unique TCR sequences. Among the approximately 400 genotyped donors, roughly 80% belonged to the genetic ancestry cluster associated with self-reported Caucasian donors. Using immunosequencing, the study profiled T cell repertoires from roughly 650 subjects and related those repertoires to cytomegalovirus serostatus. Rather than using new phenotypic data, the later analysis identified candidate immune exposures from TCR beta sequences and from how often those sequences occurred across donors. A handful of DR-DQ haplotypes were handled as single units for association and clustering because linkage in the cohort was strong.

The protocol used for the library was the immunoSEQ multiplex PCR assay. For the multiplex PCR, a mixture combining 60 forward primers for TCR Vbeta segments and 13 reverse primers for TCR Jbeta segments was used. The CDR3 region of rearranged TCR beta genes was amplified from genomic DNA by a multiplex PCR assay. Amplified TCR beta libraries were sequenced as 87-base-pair reads on the Illumina HiSeq System. As for the original processing: In a later analysis, 70 million to 95 million unique TCR beta chains were counted across the roughly 670 repertoires, and roughly 9.9 million of these chains were shared by at least two donors. A nearest-neighbor algorithm error-corrected the raw reads and collapsed the reads into unique sequences, merging closely related sequences to remove PCR and sequencing errors. V, D and J gene segments were assigned by aligning CDR3 sequences to IMGT reference sequences. For a sequence to be retained, at least a six-nucleotide match to both a V gene segment and a J gene segment was required. Rearrangements were called productive when the CDR3 lacked stop codons and stayed in frame with V and J; all others were non-productive. CDR3 was defined according to IMGT convention as the region running from the second conserved V-encoded cysteine to the conserved J-encoded phenylalanine. In an earlier analysis of around 600 of the donors, sequences lacking an unambiguous match to a single V gene segment were excluded. In an earlier analysis of some 590 of the donors, a V segment was called functional when productive rearrangements were above 56.7%, and segregating when the standard deviation between donors exceeded 5%. A statistical classification framework was built to diagnose cytomegalovirus status from the catalog of TCR beta chain sequences. In a later analysis, V and J genes were assigned by comparing TCR nucleotide sequences against IMGT/GENE-DB human TR gene sequences. The TCRdist pipeline was used in a later analysis to assign CDR3 sequences and most-parsimonious VDJ recombination scenarios. In a later analysis, each TCR beta chain was defined by its CDR3 amino acid sequence together with its V-gene family, and reads lacking a unique V-gene family were excluded. To address suspected cross-contamination and a sequencing artifact, a later analysis removed around 590 highly shared, low-generation-probability nucleotide sequences. In a later analysis, a clonal expansion index was calculated for each public chain from normalized within-repertoire ranks of inferred template counts. In a later analysis, generation probabilities were computed with a VDJ recombination model fitted to out-of-frame rearrangements, and the resulting probabilities were checked against IGoR. In a later analysis, hypergeometric tests were used to score TCR-TCR, TCR-HLA and TCR-CMV co-occurrence, with a repertoire-size bias correction applied to TCR pairs. False discovery rates were estimated in a later analysis by permuting HLA or CMV assignments 20 times. In a later analysis, co-occurring TCRs were grouped using DBSCAN, and TCRdist sequence similarity was added for clustering within HLA-allele-positive subsets. Co-occurrence clustering excluded repertoires with fewer than 30,000 or more than 120,000 public chains, plus five with anomalous nucleotide sharing. Imported from immuneACCESS, the table was reduced by TCRdb to in-frame sequences with V and J called. These copies leave out some clones; in studies compared against another copy, an unresolved V gene accounts for under half, and the cause of the remainder is not known. V and J calls and clone size are as listed in that table; D and trimming were resolved from the DNA. The sample profile shows 250,000 or so clones; around 90% of them were found once. The ten largest account for 1.7% of the sample.

Worth noting for this clone: Which antigen it targets is not known. It has no much larger one-base neighbor in the sample; base qualities were not kept.

The junction shows trimming of 7 bases on V and 0 bases on J, and the gene matches do not reach 10 bases of it. The germline V gene encodes CDR1 SNHLY and CDR2 FYNNEI. The CDR3, from cysteine to phenylalanine, totals 16 residues. Solely the CDR3 DNA is kept, with 48 bases framed from the first base. The cohort was made up of approximately 700 healthy bone marrow donors. Cohort members were all nominally healthy when sampled, although unrecorded immune exposures were likely present. The donor tested CMV seronegative, placing the donor among the 350 or so seronegative members of the cohort. A peripheral blood sample was collected from each donor, and TCR beta sequencing was performed on peripheral blood mononuclear cells. The Qiagen DNeasy Blood Extraction Kit was used to extract genomic DNA from the blood cell samples. Overall study results and their limits: In a later analysis, several top co-occurrence clusters were reported to appear linked to parvovirus B19, influenza, CMV and Epstein-Barr virus. In a later analysis, the rate of TCR association differed among HLA loci, with DRB1 alleles having the most associated TCRs and HLA-C alleles having the fewest. Because counts were too low, roughly 16 rarely observed V segments, including chromosome 9 orphons, were excluded from the earlier analysis of 587 of the donors. Most TCR sequences were seen in very few donors, while some public TCRs were found in many individuals. Sequencing depth was assumed to be roughly uniform across donors in the presence/absence analyses, though that assumption may not hold. The cohort was sequenced for TCR beta chains only, and without alpha or paired-chain data the features that could be detected were limited. The classifier was reported to diagnose cytomegalovirus status with high specificity and sensitivity in both the original cohort and the validation cohort. According to a later analysis, most CMV-associated TCR beta chains appeared to be HLA-restricted, and the HLA associations seemed to be driven largely by CMV exposure. Assigning TCR associations to individual alleles was difficult when HLA alleles, especially DR and DQ, strongly co-occurred. A later analysis associated about 18,000 TCR beta sequences with specific HLA alleles at a false discovery rate of 0.05. It was suggested by the authors that the approach could potentially be generalized to other disease states and immunological phenotypes. Immune exposure information for the cohort was limited to CMV serostatus. Because the 87-base-pair reads could not distinguish some IMGT-functional V segments, including TRBV6-2 and TRBV6-3, those segments were excluded. In the study, 150 to 200 TCR beta chains were listed as associated with cytomegalovirus. Correlated functional status among segregating V segments might be attributable to linkage disequilibrium, but an unknown experimental factor could not be ruled out. An earlier analysis of around 600 of the donors showed that most TCR beta V segments appeared in productive rearrangements either about 87% or about 30% of the time, which broadly matched IMGT annotations. A group of highly shared sequence variants was considered likely to be a technical artifact of the sequencing pipeline. V-gene and J-gene trimming of TCR beta chains was associated with a missense DCLRE1C variant in a later genetic analysis, and the association was replicated in an independent cohort. Because HLA typing was unavailable for some donors at each locus, only the typed subset was used in association tests. In a later analysis, HLA-associated TCR beta chains were found to be more clonally expanded and to have lower generation probabilities than equally common non-associated chains. According to a later genetic analysis, donors in an Asian-associated ancestry cluster had fewer N-insertions in productive TCRs than the approximately 630-donor mean. A further reported finding was that TCR beta sequences accurately predicted the HLA-A and HLA-B alleles for most subjects in the first cohort. In vitro tests confirmed that three of the cytomegalovirus-associated TCR beta chains recognize cytomegalovirus antigens.

The receptor was isolated from a girl aged 2-9 years in good health and CMV-seronegative. The chain is made from TRBV2 and TRBJ2-7, and TRBD2 aligns with 9 junction nucleotides. Sequencing input: PBMCs. The DNA is TGTGCCAGCAAGTCCGGCCTAGCGGGACTCTCCTACGAGCAGTACTTC. The encoded protein is CASKSGLAGLSYEQYF.